These 26 T cell receptor beta chains came from one sample sequenced in a study of T cells in Graves' hyperthyroidism and ophthalmopathy. TCR beta CDR3 regions were amplified from RNA transcripts. An initial round of RT-PCR targeting the TCR CDR3 relied on the HTBI primer set. One entry per CDR3 protein, called by TCRdb with MiXCR from the multiplex PCR reads. Of hundreds of thousands of distinct CDR3 sequences listed, 12% to 15% are singletons. Specimen: blood. The receptors stem from a woman in her late teens or twenties with Graves' hyperthyroidism.

As to this clonotype: At one of its ends the junction is not consistent with the germline gene, which may arise from a read error. The chain is built from TRBV7-9 and TRBJ1-1, with a possible D match to TRBD1 (6 bases). CDR1 SEHNR and CDR2 FQNEAQ come from the germline V gene (reference sequence). The CDR3 has 15 residues. This chain's CDR3 is CASSLTGSGNTEAFF. CDR3 DNA: TGTGCCAGCAGCTTAACAGGGTCGGGAAACACTGAAGCTTTCTTC.

The V call is TRBV28, the J call TRBJ1-6; no definite D call. The germline CDR1 and CDR2 sequences are MDHEN and SYDVKM. V lost 6 bases to trimming and J lost 7 bases, with 10 bases between them. CDR3 length: 13 residues. Here the CDR3 DNA reads TGTGCCAGCAGGGGAGACGGGAATTCACCCCTCCACTTT. Amino acids: CASRGDGNSPLHF.

The table lists this clonotype with a few counts. The chain couples TRBV30 to TRBJ2-3, with 10 bases fitting TRBD2. Per the germline V gene, CDR1 is GTSNPN and CDR2 is SVGIG (reference sequence). The CDR3 has 13 residues. Trimming took 4 bases from V and 6 from J; bases not matched to a gene: 4. For the CDR3, the DNA is TGTGCCTGGAAACTAGCGGGAAGGGATACGCAGTATTTT. It is translated as CAWKLAGRDTQYF.

The chain recombines TRBV29-1 with TRBJ1-1, with unresolved D. V gave up 7 bases and J gave up 6 bases, with 12 bases separating them. This CDR3 contains 11 residues. The germline V gene has CDR1 SQVTM and CDR2 ANQGSEA. CDR3 sequence reads: CSGRREAEAFF. CDR3 sequence (DNA): TGCAGCGGCCGTAGGGAGGCTGAAGCTTTCTTT.

This rearrangement joins TRBV5-1 to TRBJ1-2; 9 positions agree with TRBD1. V was pared by 0 bases and J by 6 bases, with 9 bases of the junction left unmatched. Germline CDR1 SGHRS, CDR2 YFSETQ. The CDR3 contains 16 residues. CDR3 nucleotides: TGCGCCAGCAGCTTGGACGGGACAGGGCCCGCTGATGGCTACACCTTC. The encoded protein is CASSLDGTGPADGYTF.

This chain links TRBV19 with TRBJ2-7; D may correspond to TRBD1 or TRBD2 (5 bases each). CDR1 and CDR2 from the germline V gene are LNHDA and SQIVND (reference sequence). There are 12 residues in the CDR3. With 1 base removed from V and 5 bases from J, the gap between germline ends came to 6 bases. CDR3 residues: CASSIGGDEQYF. Written as DNA, the CDR3 is TGTGCCAGTAGTATAGGAGGGGACGAGCAGTACTTC.

The V call is TRBV3-1, the J call TRBJ1-5; 8 nucleotides match TRBD1. The CDR3 is 19 residues long. Germline values: CDR1 LGHDT, CDR2 YNNKEL (reference sequence). V lost 1 base, J lost 2 bases, and 13 bases stayed unmatched. The CDR3 DNA sequence: TGTGCCAGCAGCCAAGCCTTCTCGCAGGGGGCGCGGGGCAATCAGCCCCAGCATTTT. Protein: CASSQAFSQGARGNQPQHF. Using reference TRBV3-1 and TRBJ1-5 for the parts outside the CDR3, the full variable domain is DTAVSQTPKYLVTQMGNDKSIKCEQNLGHDTMYWYKQDSKKFLKIMFSYNNKELIINETVPNRFSPKSPDKAHLNLHINSLELGDSAVYFCASSQAFSQGARGNQPQHFGDGTRLSIL.

This clonotype was seen ten or more times. This sequence joins TRBV20-1 and TRBJ2-7, with 9 bases identical to TRBD2. The V gene's germline CDR1 is DFQATT and CDR2 SNEGSKA (reference sequence). V was clipped by 6 bases and J by 4 bases; unmatched bases: 4. This CDR3 contains 12 residues. The CDR3 here is CSAQAGGYEQYF. The DNA of the CDR3 is TGCAGTGCCCAAGCGGGAGGATACGAGCAGTACTTC.

This clonotype was seen ten or more times. The CDR3 region has the DNA TGTGCCAGCTCCCGGCTACGGGATGAGCAGTTCTTC. Its translation is CASSRLRDEQFF. This chain connects TRBV18 to TRBJ2-1; D gene ambiguous. The CDR3 consists of 12 residues. The V gene's germline CDR1 is KGHSH and CDR2 LQKENI. The ends were cut back, 6 bases at V and 8 bases at J, with 11 bases in the middle.

The chain has TRBV7-9 and TRBJ1-2, with 7 bases matching TRBD1. V gave up 1 base and J gave up 2 bases; unmatched junction bases: 4. The CDR3 spans 15 residues. In germline, CDR1 is SEHNR, CDR2 FQNEAQ (reference sequence). The CDR3 DNA is TGTGCCAGCAGCTTAGAACCGGGACAGAACTATGGCTACACCTTC. This encodes CASSLEPGQNYGYTF.

This clonotype came up many times. The chain joins TRBV2 to TRBJ1-1, with D possibly TRBD1 on 5 matching bases. Germline V lookup: CDR1 SNHLY, CDR2 FYNNEI. This CDR3 contains 15 residues. Trimming pared 6 bases from V and 2 bases from J, leaving 16 bases between. CDR3 bases: TGTGCCAGCAGCGAGGGCAGACGGGGCAACACTGAAGCTTTCTTT. This encodes CASSEGRRGNTEAFF. Full variable domain (missing parts from reference TRBV2 and TRBJ1-1): EPEVTQTPSHQVTQMGQEVILRCVPISNHLYFYWYRQILGQKVEFLVSFYNNEISEKSEIFDDQFSVERPDGSNFTLKIRSTKLEDSAMYFCASSEGRRGNTEAFFGQGTRLTVV.

This clonotype came up many times. The CDR3 here is CASSLAPGLASYEQYF. The CDR3 region has the DNA TGTGCCAGCAGCTTAGCACCGGGACTAGCGAGCTACGAGCAGTACTTC. The rearrangement joins TRBV7-8 to TRBJ2-7, with 10 nucleotides matching TRBD2. The germline V gene has CDR1 SGHVS and CDR2 FQNEAQ. Trimming at V came to 0 bases and at J to 3 bases, leaving 5 bases not matched to a gene. The CDR3 loop spans 16 amino acids.

In this sample, this clonotype turned up many times. This chain links TRBV7-9 with TRBJ2-1; 8 nucleotides align to TRBD2. V was clipped by 4 bases and J by 4 bases; unmatched bases: 6. CDR1 is SEHNR and CDR2 is FQNEAQ in the germline V gene (reference sequence). The CDR3 has 15 residues. The CDR3 DNA follows: TGTGCCAGCAGCTGGGGGCTAGCGGGTTACAATGAGCAGTTCTTC. Its protein is CASSWGLAGYNEQFF.

This clonotype has a count of ten or more. V is TRBV19 and J is TRBJ2-7, with 10 positions matching TRBD2. Germline-derived CDR1 and CDR2 are LNHDA and SQIVND (reference sequence). This CDR3 comprises 15 residues. V lost 5 bases and J lost 3; bases outside the gene matches: 7. As DNA, the CDR3 is TGTGCCAGTAGTGCCGGGACTAGCGTATTCTACGAGCAGTACTTC. Translation gives CASSAGTSVFYEQYF.

The CDR3 here is CATERYNEQFF. CDR3 coding DNA: TGTGCCACCGAGCGGTACAATGAGCAGTTCTTC. The gene calls are TRBV24-1 and TRBJ2-1, with D perhaps matching TRBD2 (5 bases). This CDR3 spans 11 amino acids. Germline V gene sequence: CDR1 KGHDR, CDR2 SFDVKD. Deletions cut 9 bases from V and 4 bases from J, with 6 bases between.

The chain joins TRBV19 to TRBJ2-2; weak D call: TRBD1 (5 bases). V gave up 7 bases and J gave up 4 bases, with 19 bases separating them. Germline loops: CDR1 LNHDA, CDR2 SQIVND (reference sequence). The CDR3 has 16 amino acids. The CDR3 spells CASTPRGPIPTGELFF. CDR3 nucleotides: TGTGCCAGTACCCCTAGGGGCCCCATCCCCACCGGGGAGCTGTTTTTT. Drawing the rest from reference TRBV19 and TRBJ2-2, the complete variable domain is DGGITQSPKYLFRKEGQNVTLSCEQNLNHDAMYWYRQDPGQGLRLIYYSQIVNDFQKGDIAEGYSVSREKKESFPLTVTSAQKNPTAFYLCASTPRGPIPTGELFFGEGSRLTVL.

This clonotype was detected ten times or more. This chain connects TRBV20-1 to TRBJ2-7; D gene ambiguous. This CDR3 has 13 amino acids. CDR1 DFQATT and CDR2 SNEGSKA come from the germline V gene (reference sequence). The germline V and J ends were trimmed by 5 bases and 2 bases, with 13 bases remaining between them. The CDR3 loop reads CSADTVQAYEQYF. In DNA, the CDR3 is TGCAGTGCTGACACGGTGCAAGCCTACGAGCAGTACTTC.

The genes are TRBV3-1 and TRBJ2-1; D remains unclear. V shed 4 bases and J shed 6 bases, with 10 bases lying between them. Germline CDR1 is LGHDT and CDR2 is YNNKEL (reference sequence). This CDR3 has 13 amino acids. The CDR3 loop is CASSLDPSNEQFF. DNA of the CDR3: TGTGCCAGCAGCCTGGACCCCTCCAATGAGCAGTTCTTC.

This clonotype was seen more than once but under ten times. The V gene is TRBV7-2, the J gene TRBJ1-2, with no clear D. The germline V and J ends were trimmed by 3 bases and 4 bases, with 12 bases remaining between them. The germline V gene encodes CDR1 SGHTA and CDR2 FQGNSA. The CDR3 has 14 residues. The CDR3 DNA follows: TGTGCCAGCAGCTTGCTAGGCCAGACCTATGGCTACACCTTC. Its translation is CASSLLGQTYGYTF.

This clonotype was detected many times. The chain links TRBV18 to TRBJ2-5, with a tentative D call TRBD1 (6 bases). Germline-derived CDR1 and CDR2 are KGHSH and LQKENI. The CDR3 has 12 residues. Trimming pared 8 bases from V and 5 bases from J, leaving 12 bases between. CDR3 DNA: TGTGCCAGCAGCCCCCAGGGGGAGACCCAGTACTTC. Protein: CASSPQGETQYF.

Only a few counts were recorded for this clonotype. The genes are TRBV18 and TRBJ2-4; 10 positions match TRBD2. Losses at the gene ends were 6 bases for V and 0 bases for J; bases not matched to a gene: 8. Germline V gene data show CDR1 as KGHSH and CDR2 as LQKENI. This CDR3 is 17 amino acids long. CDR3 region: CASSRTSGAIAKNIQYF. CDR3 bases: TGTGCCAGCTCTCGGACTAGCGGTGCGATAGCCAAAAACATTCAGTACTTC.

This clonotype has more than one count but fewer than ten. The chain uses TRBV14 and TRBJ2-1; D ambiguous. Trimming stripped 1 base from V and 8 bases from J, with 21 bases between. CDR1 is SGHDN and CDR2 is FVKESK in the germline V gene. This CDR3 is built from 17 residues. The CDR3 nucleotides read TGTGCCAGCAGCCAAGGGCTCTGGACCCAGCTTTTCCATGAGCAGTTCTTC. Amino acid sequence: CASSQGLWTQLFHEQFF.

This clonotype was seen many times. This chain links TRBV18 with TRBJ2-7, with D unresolved. CDR1 and CDR2 from the germline V gene are KGHSH and LQKENI. The CDR3 is 15 residues long. The V end was cut by 3 bases, the J end by 1 base, with 13 bases between. The CDR3 DNA is TGTGCCAGCTCACCGTCTCTTCAACGATCCTACGAGCAGTACTTC. Encoded protein: CASSPSLQRSYEQYF.

This clonotype was seen at least ten times. The rearrangement links TRBV2 to TRBJ1-2; D is perhaps TRBD1 (6 bases). Germline V gene lookup returns CDR1 SNHLY and CDR2 FYNNEI. This CDR3 region has 16 residues. The germline V and J ends were trimmed by 5 bases and 4 bases, with 20 bases remaining between them. CDR3 sequence: CASSSDRPALGYGYTF. The DNA for the CDR3 is TGTGCCAGCAGTTCCGACAGGCCGGCGCTGGGCTATGGCTACACCTTC.

This clonotype has a count of ten or more. The V gene is TRBV7-9, the J gene TRBJ2-3; tentatively, D is TRBD2 (6 bases). Germline values: CDR1 SEHNR, CDR2 FQNEAQ (reference sequence). This CDR3 comprises 15 residues. Trimming shortened V by 5 bases and J by 1 base, and 13 bases separated the two germline ends. Written as DNA, the CDR3 is TGTGCCAGCAGCCCAGGACGGAGGGGCACAGATACGCAGTATTTT. This encodes CASSPGRRGTDTQYF.

There are many counts of this clonotype. The chain carries TRBV11-3 and TRBJ2-2; D may be TRBD1 (5 bases). The germline gives CDR1 SGHNT, CDR2 YENEEA. Trimming stripped 3 bases from V and 7 bases from J, with 18 bases between. The CDR3 is 16 amino acids. The CDR3 reads CASSFIRAVWSGELFF. The CDR3 coding sequence is TGTGCCAGCAGCTTTATCAGGGCTGTGTGGAGCGGGGAGCTGTTTTTT.